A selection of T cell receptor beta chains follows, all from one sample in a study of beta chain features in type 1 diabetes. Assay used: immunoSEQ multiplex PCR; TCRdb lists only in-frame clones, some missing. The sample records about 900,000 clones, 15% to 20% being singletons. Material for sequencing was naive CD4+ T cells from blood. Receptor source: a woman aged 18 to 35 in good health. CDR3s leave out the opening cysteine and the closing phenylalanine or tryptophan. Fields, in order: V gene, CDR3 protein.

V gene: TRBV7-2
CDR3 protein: ASSPPGSGSFEQY

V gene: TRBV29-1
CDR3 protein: SVVGRLNTEAF

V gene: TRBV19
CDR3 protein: ASRYSGMGNQPQH

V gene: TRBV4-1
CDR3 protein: ASSQAALGAPNGYT

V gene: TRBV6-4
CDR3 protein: ASSDSSGSDIQY

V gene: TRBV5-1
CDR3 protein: ASSFFLANGETQY

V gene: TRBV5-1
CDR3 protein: ASSADRRYGYT

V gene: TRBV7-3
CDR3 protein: ASSLSQGYNEQF

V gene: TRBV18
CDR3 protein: ASSPRVSGANVLT

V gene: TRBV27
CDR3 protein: ASRLRLAGGKPYEQY

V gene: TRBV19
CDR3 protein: ASTPDLGIREAF

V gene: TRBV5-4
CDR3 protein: ASSLDWEETQY

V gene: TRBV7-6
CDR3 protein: ASSRPGNRDEKLF

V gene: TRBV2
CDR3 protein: ASRGGVGDRLL

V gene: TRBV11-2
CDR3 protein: ASSLDGTGDQPQH

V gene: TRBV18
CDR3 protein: ASSPSGIRSGGANVLT

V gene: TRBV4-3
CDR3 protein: ASSPRTGPGYGYT

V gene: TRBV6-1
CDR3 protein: ASSGGGPRGEQY

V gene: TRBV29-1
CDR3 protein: SAGTWAGELF

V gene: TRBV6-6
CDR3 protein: ASSRDYYNEQF

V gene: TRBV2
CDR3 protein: ASSLGQGANQPQH

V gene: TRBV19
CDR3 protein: ASSIEGRGYGYT

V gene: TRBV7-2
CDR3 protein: ASSLVFSGLQETQY

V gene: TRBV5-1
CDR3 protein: ASSLVGSTVAGYT

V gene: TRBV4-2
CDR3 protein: ASSPYRESEQF

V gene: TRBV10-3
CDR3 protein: AISLSLVWEGSPLH

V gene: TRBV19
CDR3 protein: ASSHRRGLETQY

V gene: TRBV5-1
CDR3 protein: ASSLVWARGDEQY